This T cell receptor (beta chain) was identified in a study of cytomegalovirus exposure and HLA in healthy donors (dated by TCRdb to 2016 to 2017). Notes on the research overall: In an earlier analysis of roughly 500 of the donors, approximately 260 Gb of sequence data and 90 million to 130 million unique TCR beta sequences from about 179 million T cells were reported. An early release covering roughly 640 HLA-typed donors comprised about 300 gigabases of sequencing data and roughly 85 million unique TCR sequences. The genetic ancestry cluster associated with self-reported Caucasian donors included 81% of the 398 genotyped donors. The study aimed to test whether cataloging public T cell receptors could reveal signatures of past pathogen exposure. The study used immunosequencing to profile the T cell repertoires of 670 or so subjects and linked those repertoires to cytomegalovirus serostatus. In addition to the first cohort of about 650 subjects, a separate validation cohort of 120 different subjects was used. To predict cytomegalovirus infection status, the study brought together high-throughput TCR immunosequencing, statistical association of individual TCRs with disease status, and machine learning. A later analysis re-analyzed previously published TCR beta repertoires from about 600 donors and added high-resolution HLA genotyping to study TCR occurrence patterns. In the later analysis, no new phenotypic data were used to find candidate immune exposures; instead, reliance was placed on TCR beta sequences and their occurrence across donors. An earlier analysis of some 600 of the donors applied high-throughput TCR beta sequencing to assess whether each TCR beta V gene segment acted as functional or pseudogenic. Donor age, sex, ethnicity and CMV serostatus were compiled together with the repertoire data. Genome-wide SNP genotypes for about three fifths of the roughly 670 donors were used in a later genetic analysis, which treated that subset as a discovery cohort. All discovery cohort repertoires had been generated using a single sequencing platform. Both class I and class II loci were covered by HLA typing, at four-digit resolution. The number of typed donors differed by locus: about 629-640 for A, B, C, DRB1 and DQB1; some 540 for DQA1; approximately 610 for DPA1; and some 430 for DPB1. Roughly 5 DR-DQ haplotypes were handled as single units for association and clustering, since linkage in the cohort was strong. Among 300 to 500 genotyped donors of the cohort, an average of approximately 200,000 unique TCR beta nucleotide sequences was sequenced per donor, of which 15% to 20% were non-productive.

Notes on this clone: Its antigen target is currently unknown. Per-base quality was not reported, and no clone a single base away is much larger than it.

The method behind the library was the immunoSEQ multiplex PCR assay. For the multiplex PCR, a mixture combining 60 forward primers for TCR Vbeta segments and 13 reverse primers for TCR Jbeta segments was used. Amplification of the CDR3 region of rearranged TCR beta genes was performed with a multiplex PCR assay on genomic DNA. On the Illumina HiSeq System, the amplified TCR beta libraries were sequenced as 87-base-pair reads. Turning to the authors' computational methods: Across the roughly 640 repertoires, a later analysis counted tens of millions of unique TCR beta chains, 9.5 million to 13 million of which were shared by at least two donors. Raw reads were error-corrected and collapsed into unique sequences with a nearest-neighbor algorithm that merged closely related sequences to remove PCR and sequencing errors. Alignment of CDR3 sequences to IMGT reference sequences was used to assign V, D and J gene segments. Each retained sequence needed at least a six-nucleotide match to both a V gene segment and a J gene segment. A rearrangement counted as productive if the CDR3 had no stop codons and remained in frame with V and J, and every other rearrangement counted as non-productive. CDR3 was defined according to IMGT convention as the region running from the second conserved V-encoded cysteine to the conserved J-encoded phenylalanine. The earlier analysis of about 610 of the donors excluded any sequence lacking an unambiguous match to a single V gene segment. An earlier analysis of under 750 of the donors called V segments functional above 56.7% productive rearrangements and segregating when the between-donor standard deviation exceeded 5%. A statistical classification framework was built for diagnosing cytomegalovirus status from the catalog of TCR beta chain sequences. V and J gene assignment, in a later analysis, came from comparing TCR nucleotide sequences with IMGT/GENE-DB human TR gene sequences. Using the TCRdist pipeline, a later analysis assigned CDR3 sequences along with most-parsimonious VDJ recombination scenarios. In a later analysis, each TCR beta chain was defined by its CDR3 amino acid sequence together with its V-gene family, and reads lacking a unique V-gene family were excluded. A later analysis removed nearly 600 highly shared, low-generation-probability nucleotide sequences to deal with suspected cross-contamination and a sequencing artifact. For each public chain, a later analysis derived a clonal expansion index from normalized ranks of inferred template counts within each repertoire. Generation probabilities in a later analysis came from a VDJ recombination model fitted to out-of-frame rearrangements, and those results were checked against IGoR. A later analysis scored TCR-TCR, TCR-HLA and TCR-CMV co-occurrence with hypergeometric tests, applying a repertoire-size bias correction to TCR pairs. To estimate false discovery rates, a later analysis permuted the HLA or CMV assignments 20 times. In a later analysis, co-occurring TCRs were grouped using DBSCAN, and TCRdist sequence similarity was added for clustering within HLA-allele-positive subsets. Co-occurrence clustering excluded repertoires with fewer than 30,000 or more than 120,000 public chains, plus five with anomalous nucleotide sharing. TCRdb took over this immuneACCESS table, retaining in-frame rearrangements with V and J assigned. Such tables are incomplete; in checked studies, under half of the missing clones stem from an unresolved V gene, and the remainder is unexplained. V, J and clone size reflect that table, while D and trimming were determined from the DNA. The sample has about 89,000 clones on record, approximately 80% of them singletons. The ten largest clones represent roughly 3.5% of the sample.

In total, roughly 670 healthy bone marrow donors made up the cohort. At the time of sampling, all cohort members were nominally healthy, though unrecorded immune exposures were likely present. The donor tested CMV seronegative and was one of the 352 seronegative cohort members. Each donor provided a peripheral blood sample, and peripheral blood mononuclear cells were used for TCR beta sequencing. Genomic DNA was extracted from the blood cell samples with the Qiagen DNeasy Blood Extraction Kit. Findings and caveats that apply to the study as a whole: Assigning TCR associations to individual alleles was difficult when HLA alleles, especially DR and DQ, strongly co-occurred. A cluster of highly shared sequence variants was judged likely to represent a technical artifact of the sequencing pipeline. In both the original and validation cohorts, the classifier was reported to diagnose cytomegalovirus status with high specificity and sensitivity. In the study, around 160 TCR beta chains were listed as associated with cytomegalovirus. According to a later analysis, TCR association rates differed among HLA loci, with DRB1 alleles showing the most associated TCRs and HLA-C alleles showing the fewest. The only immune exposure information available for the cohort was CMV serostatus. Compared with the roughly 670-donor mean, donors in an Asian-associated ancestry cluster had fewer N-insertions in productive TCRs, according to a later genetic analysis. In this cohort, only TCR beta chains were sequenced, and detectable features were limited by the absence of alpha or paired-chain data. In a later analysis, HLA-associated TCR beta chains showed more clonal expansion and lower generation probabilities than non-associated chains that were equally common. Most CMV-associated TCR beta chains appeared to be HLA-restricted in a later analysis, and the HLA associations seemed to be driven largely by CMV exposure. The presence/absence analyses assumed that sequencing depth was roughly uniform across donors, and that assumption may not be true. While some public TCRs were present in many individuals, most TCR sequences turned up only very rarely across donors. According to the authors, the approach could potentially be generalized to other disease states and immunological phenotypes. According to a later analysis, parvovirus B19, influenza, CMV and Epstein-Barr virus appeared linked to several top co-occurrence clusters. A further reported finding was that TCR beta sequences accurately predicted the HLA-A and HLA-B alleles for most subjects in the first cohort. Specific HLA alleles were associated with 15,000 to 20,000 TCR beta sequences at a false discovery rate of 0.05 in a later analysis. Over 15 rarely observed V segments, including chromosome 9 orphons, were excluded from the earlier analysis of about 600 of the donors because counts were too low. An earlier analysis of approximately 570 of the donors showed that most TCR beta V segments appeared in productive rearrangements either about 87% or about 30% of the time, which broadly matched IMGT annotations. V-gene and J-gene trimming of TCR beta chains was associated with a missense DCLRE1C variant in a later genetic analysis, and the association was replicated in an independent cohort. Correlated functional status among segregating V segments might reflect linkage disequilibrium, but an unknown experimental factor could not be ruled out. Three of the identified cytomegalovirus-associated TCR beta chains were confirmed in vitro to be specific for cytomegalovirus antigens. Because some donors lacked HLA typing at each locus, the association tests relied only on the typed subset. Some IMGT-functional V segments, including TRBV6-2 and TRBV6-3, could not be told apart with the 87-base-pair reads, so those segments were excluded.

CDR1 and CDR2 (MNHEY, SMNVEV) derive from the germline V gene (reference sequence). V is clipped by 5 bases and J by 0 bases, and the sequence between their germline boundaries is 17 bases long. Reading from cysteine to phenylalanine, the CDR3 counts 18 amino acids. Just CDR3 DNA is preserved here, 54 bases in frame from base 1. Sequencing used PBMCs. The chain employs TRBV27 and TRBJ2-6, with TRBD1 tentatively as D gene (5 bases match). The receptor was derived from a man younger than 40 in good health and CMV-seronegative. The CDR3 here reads CASSPTGTSFSGANVLTF. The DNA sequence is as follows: TGTGCCAGCAGTCCCACAGGAACAAGCTTCTCTGGGGCCAACGTCCTGACTTTC.